This TCR beta chain was recorded in a study of blood T cells in healthy people across ages. Study-level points and caveats: Long-lived donors exceeded aged donors in naive CD4+ cells and diversity.

A word on this clonotype: What it binds is unknown. Being one base from a much bigger clone, this may be a read error.

Sample-barcoded 5' priming and a J-beta primer mix drove a second PCR of roughly 6 to 12 cycles. Each CDR3 protein is one row after TCRdb ran MiXCR on the 5' RACE reads. The data hold hundreds of thousands of distinct CDR3 sequences, with roughly half observed a single time. The sample was blood. The origin of this receptor is an elderly woman in good health.

The CDR3 sequence: CSAAYKEQFF. The CDR3 DNA reads as TGCAGTGCTGCCTACAAGGAGCAGTTCTTC. The chain uses TRBV20-1 and TRBJ2-1; D uncertain. Germline V gene sequence: CDR1 DFQATT, CDR2 SNEGSKA (reference sequence). This CDR3 comprises 10 residues.